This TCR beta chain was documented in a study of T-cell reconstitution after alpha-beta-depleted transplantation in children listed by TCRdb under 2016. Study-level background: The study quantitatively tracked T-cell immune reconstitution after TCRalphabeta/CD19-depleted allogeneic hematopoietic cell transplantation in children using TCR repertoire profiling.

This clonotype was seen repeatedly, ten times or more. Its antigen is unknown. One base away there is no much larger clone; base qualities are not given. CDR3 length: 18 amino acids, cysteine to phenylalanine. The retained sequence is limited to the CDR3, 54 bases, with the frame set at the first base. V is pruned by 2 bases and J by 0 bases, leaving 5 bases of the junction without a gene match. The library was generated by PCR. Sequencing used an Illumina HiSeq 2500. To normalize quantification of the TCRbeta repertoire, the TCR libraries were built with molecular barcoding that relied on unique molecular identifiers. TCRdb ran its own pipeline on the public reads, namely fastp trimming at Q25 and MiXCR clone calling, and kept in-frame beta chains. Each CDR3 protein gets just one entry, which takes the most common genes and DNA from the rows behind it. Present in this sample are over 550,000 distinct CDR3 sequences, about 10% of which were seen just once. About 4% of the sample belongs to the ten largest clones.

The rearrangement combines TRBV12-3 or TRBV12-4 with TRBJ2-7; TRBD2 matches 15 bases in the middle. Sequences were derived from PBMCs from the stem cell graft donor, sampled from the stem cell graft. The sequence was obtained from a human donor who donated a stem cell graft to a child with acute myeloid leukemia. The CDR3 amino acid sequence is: CASSLRTSGRVTSYEQYF. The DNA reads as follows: TGTGCCAGCAGTTTACGGACTAGCGGGAGGGTAACCTCCTACGAGCAGTACTTC.